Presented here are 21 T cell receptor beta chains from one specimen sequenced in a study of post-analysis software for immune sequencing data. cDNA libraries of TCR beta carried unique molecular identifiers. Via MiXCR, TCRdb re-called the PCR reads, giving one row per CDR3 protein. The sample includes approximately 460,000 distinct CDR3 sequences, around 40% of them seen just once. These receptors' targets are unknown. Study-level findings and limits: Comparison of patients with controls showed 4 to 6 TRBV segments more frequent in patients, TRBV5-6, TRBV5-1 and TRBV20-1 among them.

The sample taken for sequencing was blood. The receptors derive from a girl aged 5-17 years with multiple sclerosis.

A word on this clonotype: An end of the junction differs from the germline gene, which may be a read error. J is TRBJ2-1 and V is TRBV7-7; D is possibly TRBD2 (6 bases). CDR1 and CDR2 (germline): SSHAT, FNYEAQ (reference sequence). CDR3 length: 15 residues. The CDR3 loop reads CASSLGYTSNNEQFF. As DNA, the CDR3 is TGTGCTAGCAGCTTAGGCTACACTAGCAACAATGAGCAGTTCTTC.

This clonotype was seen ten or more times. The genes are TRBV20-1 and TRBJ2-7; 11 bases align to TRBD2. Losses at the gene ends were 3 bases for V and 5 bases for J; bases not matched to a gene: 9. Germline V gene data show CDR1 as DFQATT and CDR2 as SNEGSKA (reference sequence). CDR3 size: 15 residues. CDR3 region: CSARELAGVTHEQYF. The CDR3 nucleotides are TGCAGTGCTAGGGAACTAGCGGGAGTCACCCACGAGCAGTACTTC.

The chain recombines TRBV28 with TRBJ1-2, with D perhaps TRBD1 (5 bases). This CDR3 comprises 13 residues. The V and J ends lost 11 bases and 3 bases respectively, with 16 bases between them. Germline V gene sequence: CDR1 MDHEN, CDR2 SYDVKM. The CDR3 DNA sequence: TGTGCCGCCAGCGTGGACAACCACTATGGCTACACCTTC. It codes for CAASVDNHYGYTF.

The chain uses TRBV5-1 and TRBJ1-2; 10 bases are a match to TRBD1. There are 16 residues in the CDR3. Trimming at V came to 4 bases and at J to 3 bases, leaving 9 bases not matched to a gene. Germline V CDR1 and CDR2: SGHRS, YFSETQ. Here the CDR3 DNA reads TGCGCCAGCAGCCGAGGGACAGGGGAGTATTACTATGGCTACACCTTC. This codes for CASSRGTGEYYYGYTF. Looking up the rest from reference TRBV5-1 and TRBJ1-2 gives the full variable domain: KAGVTQTPRYLIKTRGQQVTLSCSPISGHRSVSWYQQTPGQGLQFLFEYFSETQRNKGNFPGRFSGRQFSNSRSEMNVSTLELGDSALYLCASSRGTGEYYYGYTFGSGTRLTVV.

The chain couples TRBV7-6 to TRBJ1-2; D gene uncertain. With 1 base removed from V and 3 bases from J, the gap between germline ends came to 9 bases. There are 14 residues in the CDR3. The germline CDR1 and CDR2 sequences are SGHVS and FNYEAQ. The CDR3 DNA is TGTGCCAGCAGCTTAGGATACGCGGACTATGGCTACACCTTC. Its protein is CASSLGYADYGYTF.

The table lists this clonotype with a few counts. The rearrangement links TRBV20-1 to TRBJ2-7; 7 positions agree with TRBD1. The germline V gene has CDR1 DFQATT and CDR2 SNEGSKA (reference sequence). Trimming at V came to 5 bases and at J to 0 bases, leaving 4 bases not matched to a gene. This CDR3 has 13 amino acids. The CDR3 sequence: CSARHRGSYEQYF. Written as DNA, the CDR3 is TGCAGTGCTCGTCACAGGGGCTCCTACGAGCAGTACTTC.

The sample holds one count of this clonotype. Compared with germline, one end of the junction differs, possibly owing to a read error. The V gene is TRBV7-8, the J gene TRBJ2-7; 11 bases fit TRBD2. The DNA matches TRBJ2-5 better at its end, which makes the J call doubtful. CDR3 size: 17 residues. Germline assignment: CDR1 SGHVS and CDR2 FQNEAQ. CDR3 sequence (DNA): TGCACCAGCAGGTCAATACGGCTAGCGGGAGGTGATGAGACCCAGTACTTC. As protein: CTSRSIRLAGGDETQYF.

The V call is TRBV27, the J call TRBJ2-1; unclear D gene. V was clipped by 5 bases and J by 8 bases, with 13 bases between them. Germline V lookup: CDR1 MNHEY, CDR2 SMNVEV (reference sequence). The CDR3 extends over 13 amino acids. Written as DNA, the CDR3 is TGTGCCAGCAGTCCCCTTGAGATGGATGAGCAGTTCTTC. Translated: CASSPLEMDEQFF.

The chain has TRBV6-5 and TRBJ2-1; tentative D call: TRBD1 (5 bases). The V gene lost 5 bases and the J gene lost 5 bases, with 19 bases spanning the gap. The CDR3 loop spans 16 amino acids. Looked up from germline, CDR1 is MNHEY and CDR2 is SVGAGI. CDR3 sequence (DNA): TGTGCCAGCAGTCCGCCAGGGTTTTCTATAGACAATGAGCAGTTCTTC. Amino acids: CASSPPGFSIDNEQFF.

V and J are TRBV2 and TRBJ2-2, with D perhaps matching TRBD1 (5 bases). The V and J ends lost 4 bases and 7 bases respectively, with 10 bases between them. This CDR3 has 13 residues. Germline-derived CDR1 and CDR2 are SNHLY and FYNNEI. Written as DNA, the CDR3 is TGTGCCAGCAGTGTTTCGACAGACGGGGAGCTGTTTTTT. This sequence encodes CASSVSTDGELFF.

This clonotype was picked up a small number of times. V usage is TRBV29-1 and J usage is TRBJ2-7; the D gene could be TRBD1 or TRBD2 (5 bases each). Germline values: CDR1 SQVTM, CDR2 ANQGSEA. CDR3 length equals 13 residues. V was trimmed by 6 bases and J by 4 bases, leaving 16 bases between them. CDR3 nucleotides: TGCAGCGTCGCAACCGGGGCCGGTTACGAGCAGTACTTC. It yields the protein CSVATGAGYEQYF.

CDR3 residues: CASSQVRGETYNEQFF. CDR3 coding DNA: TGCGCCAGCAGCCAAGTTAGAGGGGAGACCTACAATGAGCAGTTCTTC. This sequence joins TRBV4-1 and TRBJ2-1; the D gene could be TRBD1 or TRBD2 (5 bases each). The CDR3 is made up of 16 amino acids. Trimming took 1 base from V and 2 from J, leaving 12 bases between them. Germline V gives CDR1 MGHRA, CDR2 YSYEKL.

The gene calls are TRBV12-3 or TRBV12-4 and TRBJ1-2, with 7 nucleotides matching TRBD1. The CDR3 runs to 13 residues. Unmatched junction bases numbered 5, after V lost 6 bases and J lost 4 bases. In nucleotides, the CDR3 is TGTGCCAGCAGGCAGGGACAGCTCTATGGCTACACCTTC. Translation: CASRQGQLYGYTF.

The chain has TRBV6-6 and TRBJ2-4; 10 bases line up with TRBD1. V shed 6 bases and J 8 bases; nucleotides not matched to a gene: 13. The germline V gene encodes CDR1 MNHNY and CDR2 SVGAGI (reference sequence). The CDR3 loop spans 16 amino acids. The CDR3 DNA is TGTGCCAGCAGGCATAGTCCAGGACAGGGGGGAGACATTCAGTACTTC. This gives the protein CASRHSPGQGGDIQYF.

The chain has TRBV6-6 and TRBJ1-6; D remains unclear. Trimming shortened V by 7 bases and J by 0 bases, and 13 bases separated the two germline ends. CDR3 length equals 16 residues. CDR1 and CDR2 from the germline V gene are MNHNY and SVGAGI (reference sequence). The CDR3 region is CASNPPGTSYNSPLHF. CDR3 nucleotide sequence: TGTGCCAGCAACCCCCCCGGCACCTCCTATAATTCACCCCTCCACTTT.

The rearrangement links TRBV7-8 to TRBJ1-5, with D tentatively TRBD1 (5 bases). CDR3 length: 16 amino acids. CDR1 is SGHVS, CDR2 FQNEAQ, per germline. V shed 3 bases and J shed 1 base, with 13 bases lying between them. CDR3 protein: CASSFGGAGSNQPQHF. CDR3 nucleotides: TGTGCCAGCAGCTTCGGTGGGGCAGGCAGCAATCAGCCCCAGCATTTT.

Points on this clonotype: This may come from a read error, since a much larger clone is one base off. As DNA, the CDR3 is TGCAGTGCTAGAGACAGGGACACCTACTGCTATGAGCAGTTCTTC. This gives the protein CSARDRDTYCYEQFF. This chain joins TRBV20-1 and TRBJ2-1, with D perhaps matching TRBD1 (6 bases). This CDR3 comprises 15 residues. CDR1 is DFQATT and CDR2 is SNEGSKA in the germline V gene (reference sequence). The V gene lost 0 bases and the J gene lost 8 bases, with 17 bases spanning the gap.

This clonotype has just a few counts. The CDR3 region is CASSLQADSYNEQFF. CDR3 bases: TGTGCCAGCAGCCTGCAAGCGGACTCCTACAATGAGCAGTTCTTC. The rearrangement links TRBV11-2 to TRBJ2-1, with D perhaps TRBD2 (5 bases). The length of the CDR3 is 15 residues. The germline V gene encodes CDR1 SGHAT and CDR2 FQNNGV. V lost 5 bases and J lost 0, with 11 bases in between.

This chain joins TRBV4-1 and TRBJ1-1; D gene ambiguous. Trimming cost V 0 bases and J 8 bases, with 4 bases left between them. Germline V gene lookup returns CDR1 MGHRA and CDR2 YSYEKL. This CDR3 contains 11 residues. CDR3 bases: TGCGCCAGCAGCCAAGAAGAGGAAGCTTTCTTT. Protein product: CASSQEEEAFF.

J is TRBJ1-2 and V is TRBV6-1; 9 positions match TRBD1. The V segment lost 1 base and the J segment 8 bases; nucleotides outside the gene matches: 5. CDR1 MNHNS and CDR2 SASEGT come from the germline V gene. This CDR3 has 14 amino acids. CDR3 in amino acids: CASSEGDRDLGYTF. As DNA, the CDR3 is TGTGCCAGCAGTGAAGGGGACAGGGACCTCGGCTACACCTTC.

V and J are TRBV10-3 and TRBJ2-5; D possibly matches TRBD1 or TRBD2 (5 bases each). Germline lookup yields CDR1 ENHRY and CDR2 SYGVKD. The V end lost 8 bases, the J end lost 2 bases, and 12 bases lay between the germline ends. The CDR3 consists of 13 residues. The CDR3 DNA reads TGTGCCATCGGGGGACGGGGACAAGAGACCCAGTACTTC. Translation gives CAIGGRGQETQYF.